The clone carrying this T cell receptor beta chain was seen only a few times. Its specificity is unknown. These data originate in a study of Ad26.COV2.S vaccination and SARS-CoV-2 variants. About the study: Dosing was one shot or two shots 56 days apart. Broader study findings: Breadth, reportedly substantial, characterized the spike-specific CD8+ and CD4+ T cell responses after vaccination.

TCRdb's copy holds only in-frame clones and misses some; the assay was immunoSEQ multiplex PCR. Among around 340,000 clones listed, about 88% were seen once. Trimming at V came to 0 bases and at J to 12 bases, leaving 8 bases not matched to a gene. The CDR3 runs to 15 residues. The germline V gene has CDR1 SGDLS and CDR2 YYNGEE. Indicated treatment: some 19 received Ad26.COV2.S at low or high dose, single or two shots; five or six received placebo; per-sample allocation not given. The study sampled participants on day 63 after the first vaccine or placebo injection. The receptor's source is a person between 18 and 60 years old who received the Ad26.COV2.S COVID-19 vaccine or a placebo. The material was peripheral blood, obtained in a trial of Ad26.COV2.S vaccine versus placebo. The chain links TRBV9 to TRBJ2-1, with TRBD2 matching 11 bases. CDR3 region: CASSVDSGRGAGQFF. Written as DNA, the CDR3 is TGTGCCAGCAGCGTAGATAGCGGGAGGGGTGCGGGGCAGTTCTTC.